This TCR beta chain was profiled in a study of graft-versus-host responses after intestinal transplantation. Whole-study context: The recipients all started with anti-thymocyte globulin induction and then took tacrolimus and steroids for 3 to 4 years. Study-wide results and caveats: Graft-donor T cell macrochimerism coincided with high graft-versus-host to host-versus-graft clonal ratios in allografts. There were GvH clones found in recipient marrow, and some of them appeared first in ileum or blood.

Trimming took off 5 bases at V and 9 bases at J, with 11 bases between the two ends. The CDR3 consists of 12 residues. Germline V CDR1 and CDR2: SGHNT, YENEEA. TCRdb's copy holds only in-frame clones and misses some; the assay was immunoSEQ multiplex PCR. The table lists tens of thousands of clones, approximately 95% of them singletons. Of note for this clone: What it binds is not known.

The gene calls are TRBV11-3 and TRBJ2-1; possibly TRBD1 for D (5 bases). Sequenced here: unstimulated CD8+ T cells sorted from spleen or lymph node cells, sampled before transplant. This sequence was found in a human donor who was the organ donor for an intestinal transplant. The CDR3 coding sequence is TGTGCCAGCAGCATCGGACACGGTGAGCAGTTCTTC. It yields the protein CASSIGHGEQFF.